These T cell receptor beta chains were read from a single sample in a study of blood T cell repertoires in COVID-19. Libraries were prepared by immunoSEQ multiplex PCR; TCRdb keeps only in-frame clonotypes and omits some of them. Of some 80,000 clones listed, about 85% are singletons. The sequenced sample was peripheral blood. Receptor source: a man aged 60-69 years with COVID-19, enrolled during active disease. The conserved cysteine and the conserved F or W are not part of the CDR3 here.

V gene	J gene	CDR3 protein
TRBV24-1	TRBJ2-1	ATSDPGQGNNEQF
TRBV4-2	TRBJ1-1	ASSQEGGTEAF
TRBV27	TRBJ2-3	ASSPLDSVDTQY
TRBV7-9	TRBJ1-4	ASSPGRAWGGDEKLF
TRBV5-4	TRBJ1-3	ASTLNRGPGNTIY
TRBV29-1	TRBJ2-5	SVEEAQETQY
TRBV18	TRBJ1-1	ASSQDRLNTEAF
TRBV5-4	TRBJ2-2	ASSQITGGSGGELF
TRBV3-1/TRBV3-2	TRBJ2-5	ASSPESGGLKTQY
TRBV29-1	TRBJ2-7	SATDREYEQY
TRBV28	TRBJ1-2	ASSSQGSYGYT
TRBV18	TRBJ2-1	ASSPGTSGRRGEQF
TRBV6-5	TRBJ2-1	ASSFLGRSRQF
TRBV7-9	TRBJ1-2	ASSRGGGLNDYGYT
TRBV6-4	TRBJ2-7	ASSDARDRPYEQY
TRBV6-1	TRBJ1-2	ASSDIFGYT
TRBV11-2	TRBJ2-2	ASSLAVINTGELF
TRBV5-1	TRBJ2-3	ASSYVPPGLDYTRGSTQY
TRBV11-2	TRBJ1-2	ASSLTLVTGYGYT
TRBV6-5	TRBJ1-4	ASGAGWGEKLF
TRBV19	TRBJ1-4	ASSIGTRPVEKLF
TRBV18	TRBJ1-5	ASSGQDNQPQH
TRBV5-1	TRBJ1-2	ASSLDVGGLYGYT
TRBV5-1	TRBJ1-6	ASSDGSQGGSPLH
TRBV4-2	TRBJ1-4	ASNRRETPEKLF
TRBV3-1/TRBV3-2	TRBJ2-2	ASSQAWAKGTGELF
TRBV2	TRBJ2-1	ATRRGGYNEQF
TRBV2	TRBJ1-2	ASSTGTGVSGYT
TRBV9	TRBJ1-6	ASSVGLRQGPSPLH
TRBV5-1	TRBJ2-3	ASSSSDKSGLDTQY
TRBV5-1	TRBJ1-1	ASRIGLGLEAF
TRBV5-1	TRBJ1-2	ASSLRISEGGYT
TRBV7-9	TRBJ1-1	ASSPEGNTEAF
TRBV4-1	TRBJ1-2	ASSQGLIDRDRGVGYT
TRBV6-5	TRBJ2-1	ASSSYQGAGYNEQF
TRBV5-1	TRBJ2-7	ASSSGLASYEQY
TRBV10-3	TRBJ2-5	AISEITGGLQETQY
TRBV5-1	TRBJ2-1	ASSPRLAEDGEQF
TRBV6-5	TRBJ2-7	ASSYGQGVYEQY